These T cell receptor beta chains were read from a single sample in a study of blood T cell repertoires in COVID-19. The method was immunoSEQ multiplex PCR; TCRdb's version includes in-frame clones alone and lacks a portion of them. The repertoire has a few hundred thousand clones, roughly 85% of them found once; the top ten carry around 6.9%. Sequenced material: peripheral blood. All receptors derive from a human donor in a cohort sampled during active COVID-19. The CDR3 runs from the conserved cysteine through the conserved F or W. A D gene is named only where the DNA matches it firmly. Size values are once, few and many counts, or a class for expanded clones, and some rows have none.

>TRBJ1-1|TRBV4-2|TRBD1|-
TGTGCCAGCAGCCAAGGGGGACAGGCGACGAACACTGAAGCTTTCTTT
CASSQGGQATNTEAFF
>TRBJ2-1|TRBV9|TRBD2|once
TGTGCCAGCAGCGTAGCTACTGGGCGGGGGGCACAGGATGAGCAGTTCTTC
CASSVATGRGAQDEQFF
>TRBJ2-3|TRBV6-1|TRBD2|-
TGTGCCAGCAGTGATGAGCGGGGGGCCACAGATACGCAGTATTTT
CASSDERGATDTQYF
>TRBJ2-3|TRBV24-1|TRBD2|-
TGTGCCACCAGTGAAGCCCTAGCGGGGGAGATAGATACGCAGTATTTT
CATSEALAGEIDTQYF
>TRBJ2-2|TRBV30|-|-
TGTGCCTGGAGTGTACTTTCCGGGGAGCTGTTTTTT
CAWSVLSGELFF
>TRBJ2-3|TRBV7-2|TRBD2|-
TGTGCCAGCAGCTTAGGGACTAGCGGGGGCACAGATACGCAGTATTTT
CASSLGTSGGTDTQYF
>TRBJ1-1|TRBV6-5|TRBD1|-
TGTGCCAGCAGGGCGACAGGGAGGACTGAAGCTTTCTTT
CASRATGRTEAFF
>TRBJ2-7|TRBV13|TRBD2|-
TGTGCCAGCAGCCTAAAGCGGGGGGGCTCCTACGAGCAGTACTTC
CASSLKRGGSYEQYF
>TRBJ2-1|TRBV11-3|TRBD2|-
TGTGCCAGCAGCCGAACCCGTGGCGCGGGGGGCTACAATGAGCAGTTCTTC
CASSRTRGAGGYNEQFF
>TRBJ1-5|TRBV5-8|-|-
TGTGCCAGCAGCTTGAGGGAAGCGGGTAAGAGCAATCAGCCCCAGCATTTT
CASSLREAGKSNQPQHF
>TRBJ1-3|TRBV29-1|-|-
TGCAGCGTTGAAATTGACGGACATGGAAACACCATATATTTT
CSVEIDGHGNTIYF
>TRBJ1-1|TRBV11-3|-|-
TGTGCCAGCAGCTTAAACAGGGCCACTGAAGCTTTCTTT
CASSLNRATEAFF
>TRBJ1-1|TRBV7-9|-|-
TGTGCCAGCAGCTTAGGGGGCCAGGGGAAGGATTTCTTT
CASSLGGQGKDFF
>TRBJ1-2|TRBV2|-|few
TGTGCCAGCAGTGGGCAGGGCTATGGCTACACCTTC
CASSGQGYGYTF
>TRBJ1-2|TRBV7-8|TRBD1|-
TGTGCCAGCAGCTTCGCCAGGGGGAGTGGCTACACCTTC
CASSFARGSGYTF
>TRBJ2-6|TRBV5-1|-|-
TGCGCCAGCAGCAATTCTAACTCTGGGGCCAACGTCCTGACTTTC
CASSNSNSGANVLTF
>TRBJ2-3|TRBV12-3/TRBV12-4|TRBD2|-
TGTGCCAGCAGGGGTTTAGCGGGGGCGCAGTATTTT
CASRGLAGAQYF
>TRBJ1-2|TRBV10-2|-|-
TGCGCCAGCAGTGACCCCGGGGGGGGCGGCTATGGCTACACCTTC
CASSDPGGGGYGYTF
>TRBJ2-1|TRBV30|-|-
TGTGCCTGGAGTGCCCCAGGGGGGACTGTTTACAATGAGCAGTTCTTC
CAWSAPGGTVYNEQFF